Below are 16 T cell receptor beta chains sequenced from a single sample in a study of long-term antiretroviral therapy in people with HIV. Runs used v3.0 of the immunoSEQ assay and were done at survey level. The assay was immunoSEQ multiplex PCR, and TCRdb's table has in-frame clones only and misses some. The sample includes about 48,000 clones, about 86% of them seen just once. Source: unsorted PBMCs, taken 0.8 years after starting antiretroviral therapy. Receptors originate from a woman aged 18-29 years with HIV.

The V gene is TRBV19, the J gene TRBJ2-7; either TRBD1 or TRBD2 may supply D (5 bases each). With 3 bases removed from V and 4 bases from J, the gap between germline ends came to 13 bases. The CDR3 has 14 residues. CDR1 and CDR2 (germline): LNHDA, SQIVND (reference sequence). The CDR3 protein is CASSITGLLYEQYF. CDR3 nucleotides: TGTGCCAGTAGTATCACAGGACTTTTGTACGAGCAGTACTTC.

The chain carries TRBV23-1 and TRBJ1-2; 12 bases align to TRBD1. TRBV23-1 is flagged as an ORF with uncertain function. This CDR3 has 18 amino acids. V shed 6 bases and J 5 bases; nucleotides not matched to a gene: 16. As DNA, the CDR3 is TGCGCCAGCAGGAGGACACCGGGACAGGGGGCGTCAGTGTATGGCTACACCTTC. This encodes CASRRTPGQGASVYGYTF.

The table lists this clone with a few counts. The rearrangement uses TRBV5-4 and TRBJ1-2, with 7 bases fitting TRBD1. CDR3 length equals 15 residues. J lost 4 bases, V lost 4 bases, and 10 bases had no gene match. Looked up from germline, CDR1 is SGHNT and CDR2 is YYREEE (reference sequence). The CDR3: CASSIDRARFYGYTF. The CDR3 bases are TGTGCCAGCAGCATAGACAGGGCCCGATTCTATGGCTACACCTTC.

The CDR3 here is CAISPSGEDGPQHF. DNA of the CDR3: TGTGCCATCAGCCCTTCCGGGGAGGATGGGCCCCAGCATTTT. The chain uses TRBV10-3 and TRBJ1-5; the D is unclear. CDR1 and CDR2 from the germline V gene are ENHRY and SYGVKD. There are 14 residues in the CDR3. V was cut by 6 bases and J by 9 bases, with 18 bases left in between.

The rearrangement links TRBV18 to TRBJ2-7; 8 positions agree with TRBD2. Germline CDR1 and CDR2: KGHSH and LQKENI. After removal of 4 bases from V and 12 bases from J, the junction contained 20 bases not matched to a gene. The CDR3 spans 16 residues. In DNA, the CDR3 is TGTGCCAGCTCACGAAGGGAACTTCAGCGGGAGACCCCTTCGTACTTC. This gives the protein CASSRRELQRETPSYF.

The chain has TRBV9 and TRBJ2-3, with TRBD1 matching over 8 bases. The CDR3 is made up of 16 amino acids. Germline CDR1 reads SGDLS; CDR2 reads YYNGEE. Trimming took 0 bases from V and 2 from J; bases not matched to a gene: 5. In nucleotides, the CDR3 is TGTGCCAGCAGCGTAGGTGACAGGGGTGCCACAGATACGCAGTATTTT. Protein product: CASSVGDRGATDTQYF.

J is TRBJ1-2 and V is TRBV5-1, with a tentative D call TRBD1 (6 bases). The germline V gene encodes CDR1 SGHRS and CDR2 YFSETQ. V was clipped by 0 bases and J by 7 bases, with 10 bases between them. This CDR3 is built from 13 residues. The CDR3 sequence is CASSLGTEVGYTF. CDR3 DNA sequence: TGCGCCAGCAGCTTGGGGACAGAGGTTGGCTACACCTTC.

The rearrangement links TRBV19 to TRBJ1-5; D not certain. V was shortened by 0 bases and J by 1 base, with 7 bases between the two germline ends. Germline V gene sequence: CDR1 LNHDA, CDR2 SQIVND (reference sequence). The CDR3 length is 15 residues. The CDR3 loop is CASSIEDRSNQPQHF. The CDR3 DNA is TGTGCCAGTAGTATAGAAGATAGAAGCAATCAGCCCCAGCATTTT.

The chain carries TRBV9 and TRBJ1-4; 7 bases are shared with TRBD1. The CDR3 is 16 residues long. CDR1 is SGDLS and CDR2 is YYNGEE in the germline V gene. V shed 4 bases, J shed 4 bases, and the junction held 10 bases outside the gene matches. CDR3 amino acids: CASSISTGQNNEKLFF. The DNA of the CDR3 is TGTGCCAGCAGCATATCGACAGGGCAAAATAATGAAAAACTGTTTTTT. Using reference TRBV9 and TRBJ1-4 for the parts outside the CDR3, the full variable domain is DSGVTQTPKHLITATGQRVTLRCSPRSGDLSVYWYQQSLDQGLQFLIQYYNGEERAKGNILERFSAQQFPDLHSELNLSSLELGDSALYFCASSISTGQNNEKLFFGSGTQLSVL.

This chain links TRBV19 with TRBJ2-3, with no clear D. Per germline, CDR1 LNHDA and CDR2 SQIVND (reference sequence). V was pared by 4 bases and J by 4 bases, with 9 bases between. This CDR3 spans 13 amino acids. CDR3 in amino acids: CASSTPGSDTQYF. The CDR3 bases are TGTGCCAGTAGTACCCCCGGGTCAGATACGCAGTATTTT.

This clone has a single count. The chain uses TRBV7-2 and TRBJ1-2; D gene unclear. V lost 5 bases, J lost 1 base, and 8 bases lay in between. The CDR3 covers 13 residues. CDR1 and CDR2 from the germline V gene are SGHTA and FQGNSA. CDR3 protein: CASSPQNNYGYTF. DNA of the CDR3: TGTGCCAGCAGCCCTCAGAATAACTATGGCTACACCTTC.

The rearrangement links TRBV9 to TRBJ2-1; 8 bases agree with TRBD2. V gave up 2 bases and J gave up 5 bases; unmatched junction bases: 9. The CDR3 totals 16 residues. Germline CDR1 reads SGDLS; CDR2 reads YYNGEE. The CDR3 nucleotides are TGTGCCAGCAGCGTCCTCGCGGGAGGAGTGGACAATGAGCAGTTCTTC. Translating it yields CASSVLAGGVDNEQFF. Using reference TRBV9 and TRBJ2-1 for the parts outside the CDR3, the full variable domain is DSGVTQTPKHLITATGQRVTLRCSPRSGDLSVYWYQQSLDQGLQFLIQYYNGEERAKGNILERFSAQQFPDLHSELNLSSLELGDSALYFCASSVLAGGVDNEQFFGPGTRLTVL.

This chain uses TRBV18 with TRBJ2-2, with unresolved D. The CDR3 totals 15 residues. Germline CDR1 is KGHSH and CDR2 is LQKENI. V was shortened by 0 bases and J by 4 bases, with 9 bases between the two germline ends. The CDR3 here is CASSPPLDGTGELFF. The CDR3 DNA sequence: TGTGCCAGCTCACCACCCTTAGACGGCACCGGGGAGCTGTTTTTT.

This clone turned up a few times. The V and J genes are TRBV2 and TRBJ1-3, with TRBD1 as a possible D gene (5 bases). Germline V lookup: CDR1 SNHLY, CDR2 FYNNEI. The CDR3 has 16 amino acids. Trimming removed 6 bases at V and 0 bases at J, with 15 bases between. CDR3 bases: TGTGCCAGCAGAGCGGGGTGGGGGAGCTCTGGAAACACCATATATTTT. Protein product: CASRAGWGSSGNTIYF.

The chain uses TRBV28 and TRBJ1-3; 7 nucleotides match TRBD1. Germline V gives CDR1 MDHEN, CDR2 SYDVKM. V dropped 9 bases and J dropped 6; count of bases not matched to a gene: 14. The CDR3 has 15 amino acids. The CDR3 protein is CASWTGRGRINTIYF. The CDR3 nucleotides are TGTGCCAGTTGGACAGGTCGCGGCCGGATAAACACCATATATTTT.

With regard to this clone: This CDR3 is also generated by other DNA sequences in the sample. V and J are TRBV19 and TRBJ1-1, with D unclear. The CDR3 spans 13 residues. With 1 base removed from V and 4 bases from J, the gap between germline ends came to 7 bases. Germline V CDR1 and CDR2: LNHDA, SQIVND (reference sequence). The CDR3 sequence: CASSIGLGTEAFF. CDR3 sequence (DNA): TGTGCCAGTAGTATAGGTTTGGGCACTGAAGCTTTCTTT.